What follows is one T cell receptor beta chain and its context. MiXCR was used by TCRdb to re-call the PCR reads. This table holds 90,000 or so clones, around 9.2% found once. The entry originates in a study of metastatic and nonmetastatic thyroid tumors. Across the whole study: The comparison covered peripheral blood and tumor or nodule tissue in malignant and benign thyroid patients.

Trimming left V 5 bases short and J 1 base short, with 15 bases between. Germline V gene sequence: CDR1 DFQATT, CDR2 SNEGSKA (reference sequence). The length of the CDR3 is 15 residues. All patients were treatment-naive before thyroid surgery. The chain combines TRBV20-1 with TRBJ2-4; D perhaps matches TRBD1 (6 bases). This sequence originates from a female donor with papillary thyroid cancer or a benign thyroid nodule (not recorded which). Some clones in this sample may be carry-over from other donors' samples. Material for sequencing was blood. The DNA for the CDR3 is TGCAGTGCTCAACCCACAGGGTCGGCCAAAAACATTCAGTACTTC. This codes for CSAQPTGSAKNIQYF.